The clone carrying this T cell receptor beta chain appeared once. What it recognizes is unknown. This table comes from immunoSEQ multiplex PCR, and its TCRdb copy is limited to in-frame clones, with some not included. The table lists tens of thousands of clones, roughly 87% of them singletons. These data come from a study of T cell responses to AZD1222 COVID-19 vaccine. Overall study results and limits: Baseline seropositivity characterized only six AZD1222 recipients.

The length of the CDR3 is 16 residues. V and J are TRBV21-1 and TRBJ1-5; TRBD1 was called by the table and not checked on the DNA. TRBV21-1 represents a pseudogene. The sequence came from an adult who received the AZD1222 COVID-19 vaccine. Specimen: peripheral blood, collected 28 days after the second AZD1222 dose. CDR3 in DNA: TGTGCCAGCAGTATGACACAGGGGGATGGCAATCAGCCCCAGCATTTT. It codes for CASSMTQGDGNQPQHF.